This T cell receptor beta chain was recorded in a study of cytomegalovirus exposure and HLA in healthy donors. Study-level findings and limits: In all likelihood, a cluster of highly shared sequence variants was a sequencing artifact.

As to this clone: Antigen unknown.

V gave up 7 bases and J gave up 2 bases; unmatched junction bases: 11. Germline CDR1 is MGHRA and CDR2 is YSYEKL. The length of the CDR3 is 16 residues. Every donor was a healthy person donating bone marrow. PCR primers comprised 60 Vbeta and 13 Jbeta primers. Generated by immunoSEQ multiplex PCR, the TCRdb table keeps only in-frame clones and is missing some. Of 43,000 or so clones detected, 77% appear once; the ten largest clones hold approximately 1.5%. The clonotype was recovered from a man aged 30-40 years in good health and CMV-seronegative. Sequencing used PBMCs. The chain combines TRBV4-1 with TRBJ2-4; TRBD2 agrees at 7 bases. The CDR3 loop reads CASTDLAGVPKNIQYF. DNA of the CDR3: TGCGCCAGCACCGATTTGGCGGGAGTGCCCAAAAACATTCAGTACTTC.